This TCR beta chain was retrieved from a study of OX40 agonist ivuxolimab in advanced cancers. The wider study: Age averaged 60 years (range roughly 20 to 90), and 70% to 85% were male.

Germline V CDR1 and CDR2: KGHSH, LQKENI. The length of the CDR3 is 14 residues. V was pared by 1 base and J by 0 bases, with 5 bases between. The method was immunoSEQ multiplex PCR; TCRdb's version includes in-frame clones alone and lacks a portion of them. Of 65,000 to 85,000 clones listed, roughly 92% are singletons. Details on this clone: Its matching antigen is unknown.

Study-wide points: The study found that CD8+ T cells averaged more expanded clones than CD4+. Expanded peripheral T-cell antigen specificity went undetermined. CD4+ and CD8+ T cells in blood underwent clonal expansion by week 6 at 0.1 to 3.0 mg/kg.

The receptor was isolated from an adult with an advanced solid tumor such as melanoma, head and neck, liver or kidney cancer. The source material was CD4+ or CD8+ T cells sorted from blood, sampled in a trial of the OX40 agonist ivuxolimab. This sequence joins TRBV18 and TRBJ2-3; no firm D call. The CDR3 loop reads CASSPQTSTDTQYF. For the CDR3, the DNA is TGTGCCAGCTCACCACAGACGAGCACAGATACGCAGTATTTT.